This TCR beta chain was captured in a study of shared clonotypes between healthy human individuals. The study's findings and limits: Exclusively blood specimens were collected; tissue repertoires likely differ. Clonotype sharing among donors, it was expected, would be affected by sequencing depth.

Naivety among CD8 cells was defined by CD45RO negativity and positive CCR7 selection, thereby excluding terminally differentiated effector memory CD45RA+ cells. Clones were sequenced by immunoSEQ multiplex PCR, and TCRdb holds only the in-frame ones, with some missing. The table includes approximately 2,000,000 clones, 85% to 95% detected once. Turning to this clone: Antigen: not known.

The TCR sequence derives from a young man in good health. Some clones in this sample may be carry-over from other donors' samples. The sequenced sample was naive CD8+ T cells from PBMCs.

CDR3 in amino acids: CASSHLPRESHTDTQYF. CDR3 sequence (DNA): TGTGCCAGCAGCCACCTACCCCGGGAGAGCCACACAGATACGCAGTATTTT. The V gene is TRBV4-2, the J gene TRBJ2-3; D may be TRBD2 (6 bases). Germline loops: CDR1 LGHNA, CDR2 YNFKEQ. V gave up 3 bases and J gave up 2 bases, with 18 bases separating them. CDR3 length equals 17 residues.